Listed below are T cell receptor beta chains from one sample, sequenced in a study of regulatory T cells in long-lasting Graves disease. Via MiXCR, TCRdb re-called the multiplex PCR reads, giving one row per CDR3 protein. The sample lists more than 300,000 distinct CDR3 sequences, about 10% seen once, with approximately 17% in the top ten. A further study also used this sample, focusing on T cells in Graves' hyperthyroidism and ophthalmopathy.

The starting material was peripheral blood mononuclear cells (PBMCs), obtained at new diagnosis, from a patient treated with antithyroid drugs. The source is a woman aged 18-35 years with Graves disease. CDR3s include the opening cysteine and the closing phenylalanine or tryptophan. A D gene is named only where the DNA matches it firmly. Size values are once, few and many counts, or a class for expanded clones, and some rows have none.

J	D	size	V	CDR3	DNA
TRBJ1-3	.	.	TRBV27	CASSSVLGNTIYF	TGTGCCAGCAGCTCGGTGTTAGGAAACACCATATATTTT
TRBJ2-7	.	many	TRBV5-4	CASSVGPSSYEQYF	TGTGCCAGCAGCGTCGGACCCAGCTCCTACGAGCAGTACTTC
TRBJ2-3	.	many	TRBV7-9	CATQPGGLVGRTDTQYF	TGTGCCACGCAGCCTGGGGGGTTGGTCGGAAGGACAGATACGCAGTATTTT
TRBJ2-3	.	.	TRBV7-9	CASSYWGSTDTQYF	TGTGCCAGCAGTTATTGGGGGAGCACAGATACGCAGTATTTT
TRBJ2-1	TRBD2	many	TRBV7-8	CASSLWVAGPDEQFF	TGTGCCAGCAGCTTATGGGTAGCGGGGCCGGATGAGCAGTTCTTC
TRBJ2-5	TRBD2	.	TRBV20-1	CSATGGRAVQETQYF	TGCAGTGCCACCGGGGGGAGGGCCGTCCAAGAGACCCAGTACTTC
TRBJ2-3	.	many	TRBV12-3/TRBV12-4	CASRLSTDTQYF	TGTGCCAGCAGACTAAGCACAGATACGCAGTATTTT
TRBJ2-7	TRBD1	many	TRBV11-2	CASSIRDSVYEQYF	TGTGCCAGCAGCATCCGGGACAGCGTTTACGAGCAGTACTTC
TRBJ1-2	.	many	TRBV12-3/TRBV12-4	CASRLGQDGYTF	TGTGCCAGCAGGTTGGGCCAGGACGGCTACACCTTC
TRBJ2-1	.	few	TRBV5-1	CASSLGFGTGLNEQFF	TGCGCCAGCAGCTTGGGTTTCGGGACGGGCCTTAATGAGCAGTTCTTC
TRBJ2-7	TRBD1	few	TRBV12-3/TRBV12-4	CASSSFTGVGPEQYF	TGTGCCAGCAGTTCCTTTACAGGGGTCGGGCCGGAGCAGTACTTC
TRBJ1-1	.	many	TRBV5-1	CASSLVSGGTEAFF	TGCGCCAGCAGCTTGGTATCCGGGGGTACTGAAGCTTTCTTT
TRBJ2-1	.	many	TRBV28	CASSLLDNEQFF	TGTGCCAGCAGCCTCCTTGACAATGAGCAGTTCTTC
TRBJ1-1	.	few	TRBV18	CASSKYLVEGPGDTEAFF	TGTGCCAGCTCAAAATACCTCGTGGAGGGTCCCGGGGACACTGAAGCTTTCTTT
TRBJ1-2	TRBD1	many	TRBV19	CASSPFSGQHYGYTF	TGTGCCAGTAGCCCTTTTTCGGGACAGCACTATGGCTACACCTTC
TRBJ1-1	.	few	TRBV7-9	CASSYPGEGTTEAFF	TGTGCCAGCAGCTACCCGGGAGAAGGGACCACTGAAGCTTTCTTT
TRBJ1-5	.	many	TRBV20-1	CSARDFQSSESQPQHF	TGCAGTGCTAGAGATTTCCAGTCCTCGGAAAGTCAGCCCCAGCATTTT
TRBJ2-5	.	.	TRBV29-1	CSVGRRREETQYF	TGCAGCGTTGGGAGGAGGCGGGAAGAGACCCAGTACTTC
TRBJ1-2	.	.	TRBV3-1	CASSQAKRHAF	TGTGCCAGCAGCCAAGCCAAAAGACACGCCTTC
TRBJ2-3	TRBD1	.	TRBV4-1	CASSRGTASTDTQYF	TGCGCCAGCAGCCGAGGGACAGCAAGCACAGATACGCAGTATTTT
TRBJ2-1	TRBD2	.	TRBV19	CASSIYSAGLAGGNEQFF	TGTGCCAGTAGTATTTATTCTGCAGGACTAGCGGGGGGCAATGAGCAGTTCTTC
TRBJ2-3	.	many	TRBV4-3	CASSQGTSTDTQYF	TGCGCCAGCAGCCAAGGGACTAGCACAGATACGCAGTATTTT
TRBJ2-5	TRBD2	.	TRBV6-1	CASTLGGAQYF	TGTGCCAGCACCCTGGGAGGGGCACAGTACTTC
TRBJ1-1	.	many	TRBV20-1	CSARDHVDTEAFF	TGCAGTGCTAGAGATCACGTCGACACTGAAGCTTTCTTT
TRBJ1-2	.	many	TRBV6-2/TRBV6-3	CASSSGPRRGERGATNYGYTF	TGTGCCAGCAGTTCCGGACCGAGGAGGGGAGAAAGGGGGGCTACGAACTATGGCTACACCTTC
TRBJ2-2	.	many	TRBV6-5	CASSFTVNTGELFF	TGTGCCAGCAGTTTTACAGTGAACACCGGGGAGCTGTTTTTT
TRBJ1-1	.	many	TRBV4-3	CASSQVGPQTPF	TGCGCCAGCAGCCAAGTAGGTCCGCAGACACCATTT
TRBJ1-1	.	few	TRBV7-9	CASRVGVIGAFF	TGTGCCAGCAGAGTGGGCGTAATCGGAGCTTTCTTT
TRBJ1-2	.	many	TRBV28	CASYIGTANYGYTF	TGTGCCAGCTACATAGGAACGGCTAACTATGGCTACACCTTC
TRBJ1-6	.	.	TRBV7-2	CASSFEARHVSPLHF	TGTGCCAGCAGCTTTGAGGCCCGGCATGTTTCACCCCTCCACTTT
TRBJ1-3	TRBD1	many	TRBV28	CASSPDRVLYTIYF	TGTGCCAGCAGCCCCGACAGGGTATTATACACCATATATTTT
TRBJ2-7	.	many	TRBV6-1	CASLPGAGYEQYF	TGTGCCAGCCTCCCGGGGGCTGGGTACGAGCAGTACTTC
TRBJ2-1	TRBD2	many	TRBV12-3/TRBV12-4	CASKWLAGQGEQFF	TGTGCCAGTAAGTGGCTAGCGGGACAAGGTGAGCAGTTCTTC
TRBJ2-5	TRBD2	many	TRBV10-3	CAISESLAGGETQYF	TGTGCCATCAGTGAGTCGCTAGCGGGGGGGGAGACCCAGTACTTC
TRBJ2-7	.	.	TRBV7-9	CASSFNSGEQYF	TGTGCCAGCAGCTTTAACAGCGGCGAGCAGTACTTC
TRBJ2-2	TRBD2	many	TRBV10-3	CAINAAGAGSGELFF	TGTGCCATCAACGCGGCGGGAGCTGGGTCTGGGGAGCTGTTTTTT
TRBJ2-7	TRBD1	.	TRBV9	CATRDRSYEQYF	TGTGCCACCCGGGACAGATCCTACGAGCAGTACTTC
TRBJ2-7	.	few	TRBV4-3	CASSQWARYEQYF	TGCGCCAGCAGCCAATGGGCCCGTTACGAGCAGTACTTC
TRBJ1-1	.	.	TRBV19	CASSYDSFGNTEAFF	TGTGCCAGTAGCTACGACAGCTTCGGGAACACTGAAGCTTTCTTT
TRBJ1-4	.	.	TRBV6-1	CASQEGGGYEKLFF	TGTGCCAGCCAAGAAGGGGGAGGTTACGAAAAACTGTTTTTT
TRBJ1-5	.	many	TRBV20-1	CSARVGLNQPQHF	TGCAGTGCTAGAGTGGGGCTCAATCAGCCCCAGCATTTT
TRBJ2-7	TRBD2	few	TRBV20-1	CSARDLAGAYEQYF	TGCAGTGCTAGAGATCTAGCGGGCGCCTACGAGCAGTACTTC
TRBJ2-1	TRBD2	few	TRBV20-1	CSARPGLAGGEEEQFF	TGCAGTGCTAGACCAGGACTAGCGGGAGGGGAGGAGGAGCAGTTCTTC
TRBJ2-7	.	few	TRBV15	CATSRDFTFGGYEQYF	TGTGCCACCAGCAGAGATTTCACTTTTGGCGGCTACGAGCAGTACTTC
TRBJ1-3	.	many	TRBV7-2	CASSLAGSGNTIYF	TGTGCCAGCAGCTTAGCGGGCTCTGGAAACACCATATATTTT
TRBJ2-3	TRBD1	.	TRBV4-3	CASSQTGGYADTQYF	TGCGCCAGCAGCCAGACAGGGGGTTACGCAGATACGCAGTATTTT
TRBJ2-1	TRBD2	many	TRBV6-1	CASTSRLAGGLASYNEQFF	TGTGCCAGCACATCTCGACTAGCGGGGGGTCTTGCTTCCTACAATGAGCAGTTCTTC
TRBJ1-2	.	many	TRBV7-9	CASSLPPGQNTF	TGTGCCAGCAGCTTACCCCCTGGACAGAACACCTTC
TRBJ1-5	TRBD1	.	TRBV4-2	CASSQGTGLDGNQPQHF	TGTGCCAGCAGCCAAGGGACAGGTTTGGATGGCAATCAGCCCCAGCATTTT
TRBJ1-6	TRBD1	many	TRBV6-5	CASSYRTRTGNPLHF	TGTGCCAGCAGTTACCGAACACGGACAGGGAACCCCCTCCACTTT
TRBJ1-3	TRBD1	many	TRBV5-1	CASSRRTGYNSGNTIYF	TGCGCCAGCAGCCGCCGGACAGGTTATAACTCTGGAAACACCATATATTTT
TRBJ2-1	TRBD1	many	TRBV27	CASSFPPGTGGVGEQFF	TGTGCCAGCAGTTTCCCTCCCGGGACAGGGGGCGTGGGGGAGCAGTTCTTC
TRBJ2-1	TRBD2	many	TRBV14	CASSPFLAGPNNEQFF	TGTGCCAGCAGCCCATTTCTAGCGGGTCCTAACAATGAGCAGTTCTTC
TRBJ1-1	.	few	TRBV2	CASARSFGAFF	TGTGCCAGCGCCAGGAGCTTTGGAGCTTTCTTT
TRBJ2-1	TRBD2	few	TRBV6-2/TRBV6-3	CASSSGRLAGAYNEQFF	TGTGCCAGCAGTTCGGGGAGACTAGCGGGAGCCTACAATGAGCAGTTCTTC
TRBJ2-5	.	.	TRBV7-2	CASSSYEGETQYF	TGTGCCAGCAGCTCTTACGAAGGGGAGACCCAGTACTTC
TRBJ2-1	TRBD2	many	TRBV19	CASSIALAGPEQFF	TGTGCCAGTAGTATAGCCCTAGCGGGACCTGAGCAGTTCTTC
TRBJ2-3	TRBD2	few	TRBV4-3	CASSQVLGEGRRTDTQYF	TGCGCCAGCAGCCAAGTCCTAGGGGAGGGACGGAGGACAGATACGCAGTATTTT